These 27 T cell receptor beta chains originate from one sample sequenced in a study of Graves' ophthalmopathy and Graves' hyperthyroidism. Amplified TCR beta CDR3 regions were obtained using RNA transcripts as template. RT-PCR with HTBI primers came first, then second-round multiplex PCR. TCRdb re-analysed the multiplex PCR reads in MiXCR, keeping a single row per CDR3 protein. The sample consists of some 390,000 distinct CDR3 sequences, about 17% of them appearing once. Material for sequencing was peripheral blood. The receptors were sampled from a woman aged 18-29 years with Graves' ophthalmopathy.

In this sample, this clonotype turned up many times. The CDR3 coding sequence is TGTGCCACCAGCAGAGAAGGCCGGACAGGGGGAGGGGAGACCCAGTACTTC. Amino acids: CATSREGRTGGGETQYF. The V and J genes are TRBV15 and TRBJ2-5; 10 bases match TRBD1. The CDR3 spans 17 residues. The V gene end was trimmed by 0 bases and the J gene end by 5 bases; junction bases not matched to a gene: 9. Germline CDR1 reads LNHNV; CDR2 reads YYDKDF (reference sequence).

The chain employs TRBV28 and TRBJ2-7; 7 positions match TRBD1. The CDR3 is 15 amino acids. Trimming cost V 4 bases and J 5 bases; bases outside gene matches: 11. Germline V gene sequence: CDR1 MDHEN, CDR2 SYDVKM. The CDR3 nucleotides read TGTGCCAGCAGTTCACCGGGACAGCTAACTGACGAGCAGTACTTC. This gives the protein CASSSPGQLTDEQYF. Supplemented by reference TRBV28 and TRBJ2-7, the full variable domain reads DVKVTQSSRYLVKRTGEKVFLECVQDMDHENMFWYRQDPGLGLRLIYFSYDVKMKEKGDIPEGYSVSREKKERFSLILESASTNQTSMYLCASSSPGQLTDEQYFGPGTRLTVT.

This clonotype occurred many times. V usage is TRBV29-1 and J usage is TRBJ1-1; 7 nucleotides align to TRBD1. The CDR3 loop spans 12 amino acids. Trimming cost V 4 bases and J 4 bases; bases outside gene matches: 3. CDR1 SQVTM and CDR2 ANQGSEA come from the germline V gene. DNA for the CDR3: TGCAGCGTTGTGGCAGGGGGCACTGAAGCTTTCTTT. Its protein is CSVVAGGTEAFF.

The gene calls are TRBV6-2 or TRBV6-3 and TRBJ2-7; TRBD1 or TRBD2 may be the D gene (5 bases each). Germline values: CDR1 MNHEY, CDR2 SVGEGT. Trimming removed 0 bases from V and 5 bases from J, with 17 bases in between. The CDR3 is 16 residues long. The CDR3 loop reads CASSYSVPGQSNEQYF. CDR3 in DNA: TGTGCCAGCAGTTACTCCGTCCCGGGGCAGTCCAACGAGCAGTACTTC.

The V call is TRBV28, the J call TRBJ1-5, with a weak D call TRBD1 (6 bases). Trimming took 8 bases from V and 6 from J, leaving 14 bases between them. This CDR3 has 13 residues. CDR1 is MDHEN, CDR2 SYDVKM, per germline. CDR3 coding DNA: TGTGCCAGCTCATGGAGGGGGATTCAGCCCCAGCATTTT. Translation gives CASSWRGIQPQHF.

This clonotype was seen many times. The gene calls are TRBV30 and TRBJ1-5; D unclear. CDR3 length: 14 residues. Looked up from germline, CDR1 is GTSNPN and CDR2 is SVGIG (reference sequence). The germline V and J ends were trimmed by 0 bases and 4 bases, with 10 bases remaining between them. CDR3 nucleotides: TGTGCCTGGAGTGTAGACTGGGCGAATCAGCCCCAGCATTTT. It codes for CAWSVDWANQPQHF.

This clonotype was observed at least ten times. The chain links TRBV7-2 to TRBJ1-3, with D unresolved. The CDR3 has 16 amino acids. Germline assignment: CDR1 SGHTA and CDR2 FQGNSA. V was pared by 4 bases and J by 4 bases, with 17 bases between. The CDR3 DNA follows: TGTGCCAGCAGCTCTGGTCCCGGCTTGGGAGGAAACACCATATATTTT. Translated, it gives CASSSGPGLGGNTIYF.

The sample holds many counts of this clonotype. V usage is TRBV7-9 and J usage is TRBJ2-2, with unresolved D. This CDR3 contains 13 residues. V dropped 2 bases and J dropped 5 bases, with 6 bases sitting between them. The germline V gene has CDR1 SEHNR and CDR2 FQNEAQ (reference sequence). The CDR3 protein is CASSLHATGELFF. The CDR3 DNA sequence: TGTGCCAGCAGCTTACACGCAACCGGGGAGCTGTTTTTT.

This clonotype has just one count. The CDR3 is CASSQSGTGDGYTF. CDR3 DNA sequence: TGTGCCAGCAGCCAGAGCGGGACAGGGGATGGCTACACCTTC. The chain couples TRBV14 to TRBJ1-2; 10 nucleotides match TRBD1. The CDR3 has 14 amino acids. The J segment lost 6 bases and the V segment lost 3 bases, leaving 4 bases of the junction unmatched. The germline V gene has CDR1 SGHDN and CDR2 FVKESK.

This clonotype was seen ten or more times. The rearrangement joins TRBV12-3 or TRBV12-4 to TRBJ2-5; 7 nucleotides align to TRBD1. This CDR3 has 13 residues. J lost 4 bases, V lost 5 bases, and 4 bases had no gene match. The CDR3 DNA reads as TGTGCCAGCAGTCCGACAGGGTTAGAGACCCAGTACTTC. Translated: CASSPTGLETQYF.

This clonotype has ten or more counts. The rearrangement joins TRBV19 to TRBJ2-5; D might be TRBD1 or TRBD2, each matching 5 bases. Germline-derived CDR1 and CDR2 are LNHDA and SQIVND (reference sequence). Trimming took off 5 bases at V and 4 bases at J, with 17 bases between the two ends. This CDR3 spans 15 amino acids. This CDR3 reads CASSLGEMSGETQYF. CDR3 DNA: TGTGCCAGTAGTTTGGGGGAGATGTCGGGAGAGACCCAGTACTTC.

The chain has TRBV6-1 and TRBJ2-5; D gene uncertain. Germline V gives CDR1 MNHNS, CDR2 SASEGT. V shed 4 bases and J shed 4 bases, with 7 bases lying between them. This CDR3 contains 12 residues. CDR3 residues: CASSGTVETQYF. CDR3 DNA sequence: TGTGCCAGCAGTGGGACGGTAGAGACCCAGTACTTC.

This clonotype came up many times. V is TRBV2 and J is TRBJ2-5; TRBD1 aligns across 9 bases. Unmatched junction bases numbered 2, after V lost 7 bases and J lost 2 bases. CDR1 SNHLY and CDR2 FYNNEI come from the germline V gene. There are 13 residues in the CDR3. For the CDR3, the DNA is TGTGCCAGCACGGGACAGGGACAAGAGACCCAGTACTTC. This codes for CASTGQGQETQYF.

Ten or more counts support this clonotype. CDR3 in DNA: TGTGCCAGCATACTCCGACAGGGAGATCAGCCCCAGCATTTT. Protein product: CASILRQGDQPQHF. The chain couples TRBV6-5 to TRBJ1-5; 7 nucleotides agree with TRBD1. CDR3 size: 14 residues. Looked up from germline, CDR1 is MNHEY and CDR2 is SVGAGI. With 7 bases clipped from V and 5 bases from J, the junction kept 8 bases outside the gene matches.

This clonotype was seen ten or more times. The rearrangement links TRBV7-8 to TRBJ1-1; 7 nucleotides align to TRBD1. The junction had 5 bases not matched to a gene; V was cut back by 5 bases and J by 5 bases. CDR3 length: 13 amino acids. Germline loops: CDR1 SGHVS, CDR2 FQNEAQ. Here the CDR3 DNA reads TGTGCCAGCAGCCAGGGGGGACAGACTGAAGCTTTCTTT. Translating gives CASSQGGQTEAFF.

In regard to this clonotype: The CDR3 ends on some other residue instead of the conserved phenylalanine or tryptophan, so this is likely a read error. It is unclear where the CDR3 begins or ends on the DNA, so no DNA is shown, and the CDR3 is as TCRdb lists it. V usage is TRBV27 and J usage is TRBJ2-5; the table gives TRBD2 as D, unverified against the DNA. Germline CDR1 reads MNHEY; CDR2 reads SMNVEV (reference sequence). The CDR3 numbers 9 amino acids, ends counted. This chain's CDR3 is CASSHGLAG.

There are many counts of this clonotype. The V gene is TRBV28, the J gene TRBJ2-6; D remains unclear. This CDR3 region has 14 residues. CDR1 is MDHEN and CDR2 is SYDVKM in the germline V gene. The V gene lost 6 bases and the J gene lost 0 bases, with 6 bases spanning the gap. The CDR3 sequence: CASSESSGANVLTF. CDR3 DNA: TGTGCCAGCAGCGAGAGCTCTGGGGCCAACGTCCTGACTTTC.

V is TRBV20-1 and J is TRBJ2-7; D ambiguous. V was pared by 3 bases and J by 4 bases, with 4 bases between. The CDR3 runs to 10 residues. CDR1 is DFQATT and CDR2 is SNEGSKA in the germline V gene (reference sequence). Here the CDR3 DNA reads TGCAGTGCTAGTCATTACGAGCAGTACTTC. Translated, it gives CSASHYEQYF.

This clonotype was seen ten or more times. The J gene is TRBJ1-3, the V gene TRBV6-4; D gene uncertain. Deletions cut 6 bases from V and 0 bases from J, with 18 bases between. The germline V gene has CDR1 MRHNA and CDR2 SNTAGT. The CDR3 contains 17 residues. The CDR3 bases are TGTGCCAGCAGACGACCCGGGCCCTTAAGCTCTGGAAACACCATATATTTT. Translation: CASRRPGPLSSGNTIYF.

This clonotype was observed at least ten times. This chain connects TRBV14 to TRBJ1-1; D is ambiguous. Between the trimmed V and J ends, which lost 0 bases and 3 bases, there was a span of 5 bases. Germline values: CDR1 SGHDN, CDR2 FVKESK. The CDR3 runs 13 residues. The DNA of the CDR3 is TGTGCCAGCAGCCAAGATCTGTACACTGAAGCTTTCTTT. Protein sequence: CASSQDLYTEAFF.

This clonotype was recorded many times. V and J are TRBV10-3 and TRBJ2-5; D uncertain. CDR3 size: 16 residues. Germline assignment: CDR1 ENHRY and CDR2 SYGVKD. Trimming took 1 base from V and 1 from J, leaving 13 bases between them. The CDR3 DNA follows: TGTGCCATCAGTGAGTTTGACTCACCGACCCAAGAGACCCAGTACTTC. It codes for CAISEFDSPTQETQYF.

The V gene is TRBV11-2, the J gene TRBJ2-5, with TRBD2 identical over 8 bases. CDR3 length equals 17 residues. Germline V CDR1 and CDR2: SGHAT, FQNNGV. Trimming took 5 bases from V and 0 from J; bases not matched to a gene: 11. CDR3 region: CASSKGIGLAYQETQYF. The CDR3 DNA sequence: TGTGCCAGCAGCAAGGGCATAGGACTAGCTTACCAAGAGACCCAGTACTTC.

This clonotype occurred many times. The rearrangement links TRBV27 to TRBJ2-7; D is uncertain. This CDR3 is built from 12 residues. Germline V gives CDR1 MNHEY, CDR2 SMNVEV (reference sequence). V was pared by 3 bases and J by 6 bases, with 9 bases between. The CDR3 spells CASSFSSSEQYF. Written as DNA, the CDR3 is TGTGCCAGCAGTTTCTCTAGTTCCGAGCAGTACTTC.

Ten or more counts support this clonotype. The chain links TRBV7-3 to TRBJ2-2, with TRBD1 identical over 9 bases. The CDR3 runs 16 residues. Germline CDR1 is SGHTA and CDR2 is FQGTGA. V was pared by 4 bases and J by 6 bases, with 9 bases of the junction left unmatched. For the CDR3, the DNA is TGTGCCAGCAGCTCCTCCGGGACAGGGCGGCCCGGGGAGCTGTTTTTT. It codes for CASSSSGTGRPGELFF.

Many counts were recorded for this clonotype. The chain employs TRBV6-1 and TRBJ1-1; D may be TRBD1 (6 bases). V was clipped by 10 bases and J by 3 bases, with 18 bases between them. The CDR3 totals 14 residues. Germline CDR1 MNHNS, CDR2 SASEGT. The chain's CDR3 is CATRGGRGDTEAFF. The CDR3 DNA reads TGTGCCACCCGAGGGGGGAGGGGGGACACTGAAGCTTTCTTT.

This chain connects TRBV6-1 to TRBJ1-5, with TRBD1 identical over 7 bases. Trimming removed 3 bases from V and 2 bases from J; junction bases left unmatched: 7. Germline loops: CDR1 MNHNS, CDR2 SASEGT. CDR3 length: 16 amino acids. Here the CDR3 reads CASSDTTGVGNQPQHF. CDR3 nucleotides: TGTGCCAGCAGTGACACCACAGGGGTGGGCAATCAGCCCCAGCATTTT.

As regards this clonotype: Relative to the germline gene, one junction end is altered; a read error may explain this. The chain has TRBV6-5 and TRBJ2-7, with a tentative D call TRBD1 (5 bases). CDR1 and CDR2 (germline): MNHEY, SVGAGI. The CDR3 runs to 12 residues. The CDR3 region has the DNA TGTGCCAGCAGTGACTCCAGGGACGAGCAGTACTTC. Its protein is CASSDSRDEQYF.